What follows describes a single T cell receptor beta chain. Patients in Seattle were enrolled during active infection, then followed longitudinally. The entry originates in a study of blood T cell repertoires in COVID-19. The authors' processing: By means of reference gene primer amplification, nucleated cell counts were estimated. The data were produced by immunoSEQ multiplex PCR, yet TCRdb's version contains in-frame clones alone and is incomplete. V and J calls and clone size follow that table, whereas D and trimming were derived from the DNA. Among some 350,000 clones listed, 80% to 90% were seen once. Per germline, CDR1 MGHDK and CDR2 SYGVNS. The CDR3 covers 11 residues. Trimming cost V 8 bases and J 3 bases, with 5 bases left between them.

Sequencing was done on a sample of peripheral blood. This receptor was identified in a woman in her fifties or sixties with COVID-19, enrolled during active disease. The gene calls are TRBV25-1 and TRBJ1-3, with D maybe TRBD1 (5 bases). CDR3 amino acids: CASQGGNTIYF. As DNA, the CDR3 is TGTGCCAGCCAGGGTGGAAACACCATATATTTT.